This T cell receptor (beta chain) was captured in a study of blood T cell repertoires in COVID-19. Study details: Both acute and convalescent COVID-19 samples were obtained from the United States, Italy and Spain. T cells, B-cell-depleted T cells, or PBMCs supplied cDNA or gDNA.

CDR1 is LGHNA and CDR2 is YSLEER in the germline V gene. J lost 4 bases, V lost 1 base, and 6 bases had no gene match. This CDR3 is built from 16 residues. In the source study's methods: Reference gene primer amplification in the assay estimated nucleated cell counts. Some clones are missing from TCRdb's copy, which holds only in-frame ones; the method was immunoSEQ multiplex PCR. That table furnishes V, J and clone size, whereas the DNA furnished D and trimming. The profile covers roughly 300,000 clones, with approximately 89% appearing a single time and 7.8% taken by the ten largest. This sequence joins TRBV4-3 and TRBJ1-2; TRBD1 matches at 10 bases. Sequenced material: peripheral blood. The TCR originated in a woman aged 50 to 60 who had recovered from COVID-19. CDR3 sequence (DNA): TGCGCCAGCAGCCAAGTAGGGACAGGGGCAACCTATGGCTACACCTTC. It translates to CASSQVGTGATYGYTF.